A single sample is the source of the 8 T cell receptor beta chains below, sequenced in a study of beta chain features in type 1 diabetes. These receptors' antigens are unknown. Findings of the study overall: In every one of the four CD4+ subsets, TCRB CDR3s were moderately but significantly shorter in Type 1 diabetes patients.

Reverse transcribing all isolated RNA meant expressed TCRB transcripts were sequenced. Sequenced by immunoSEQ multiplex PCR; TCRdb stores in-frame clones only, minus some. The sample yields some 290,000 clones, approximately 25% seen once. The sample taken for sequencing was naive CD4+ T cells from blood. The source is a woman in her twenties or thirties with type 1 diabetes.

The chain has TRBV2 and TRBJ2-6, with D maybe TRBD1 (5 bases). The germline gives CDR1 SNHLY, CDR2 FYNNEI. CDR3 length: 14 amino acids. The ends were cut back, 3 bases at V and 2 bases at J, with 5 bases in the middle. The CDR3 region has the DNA TGTGCCAGCAGTGAGGACACTGGGGCCAACGTCCTGACTTTC. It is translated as CASSEDTGANVLTF. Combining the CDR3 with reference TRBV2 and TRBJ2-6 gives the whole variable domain EPEVTQTPSHQVTQMGQEVILRCVPISNHLYFYWYRQILGQKVEFLVSFYNNEISEKSEIFDDQFSVERPDGSNFTLKIRSTKLEDSAMYFCASSEDTGANVLTFGAGSRLTVL.

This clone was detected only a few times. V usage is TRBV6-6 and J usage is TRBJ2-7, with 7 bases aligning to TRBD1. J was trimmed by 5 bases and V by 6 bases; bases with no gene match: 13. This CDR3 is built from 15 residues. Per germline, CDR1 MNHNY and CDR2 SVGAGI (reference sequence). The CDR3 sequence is CASSLRQGLIHEQYF. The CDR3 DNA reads TGTGCCAGCAGCCTAAGACAGGGCTTAATCCACGAGCAGTACTTC.

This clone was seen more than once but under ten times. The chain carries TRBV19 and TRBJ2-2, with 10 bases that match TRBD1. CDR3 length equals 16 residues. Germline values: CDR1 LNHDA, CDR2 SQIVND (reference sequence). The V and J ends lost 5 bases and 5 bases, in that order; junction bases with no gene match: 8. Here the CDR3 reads CASSGRDRGKTGELFF. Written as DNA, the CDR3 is TGTGCCAGTAGTGGCCGGGACAGGGGAAAAACCGGGGAGCTGTTTTTT.

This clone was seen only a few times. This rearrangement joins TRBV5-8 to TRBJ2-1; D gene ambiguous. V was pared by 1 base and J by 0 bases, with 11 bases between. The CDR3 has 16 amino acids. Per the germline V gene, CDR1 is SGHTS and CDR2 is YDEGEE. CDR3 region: CASSLSAASSYNEQFF. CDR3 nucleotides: TGTGCCAGCAGCTTGTCGGCGGCTAGCTCCTACAATGAGCAGTTCTTC.

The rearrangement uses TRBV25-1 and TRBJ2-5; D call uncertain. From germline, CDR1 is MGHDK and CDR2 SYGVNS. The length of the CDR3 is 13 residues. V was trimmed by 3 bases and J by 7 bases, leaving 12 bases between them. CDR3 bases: TGTGCCAGCAGTGAGCCCGTGATCGGGACCCAGTACTTC. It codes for CASSEPVIGTQYF. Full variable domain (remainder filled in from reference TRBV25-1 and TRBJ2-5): EADIYQTPRYLVIGTGKKITLECSQTMGHDKMYWYQQDPGMELHLIHYSYGVNSTEKGDLSSESTVSRIRTEHFPLTLESARPSHTSQYLCASSEPVIGTQYFGPGTRLLVL.

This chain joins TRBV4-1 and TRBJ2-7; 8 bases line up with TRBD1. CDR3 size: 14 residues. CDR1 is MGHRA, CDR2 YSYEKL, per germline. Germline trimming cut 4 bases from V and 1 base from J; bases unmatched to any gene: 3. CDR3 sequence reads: CASSPGTGSYEQYF. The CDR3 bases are TGCGCCAGCAGCCCGGGGACAGGTTCCTACGAGCAGTACTTC.

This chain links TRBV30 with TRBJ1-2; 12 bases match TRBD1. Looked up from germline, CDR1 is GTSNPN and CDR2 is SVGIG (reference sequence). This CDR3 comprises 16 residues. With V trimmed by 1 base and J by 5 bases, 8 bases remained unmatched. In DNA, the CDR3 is TGTGCCTGGAGTGCGTGGGACAGGGGGCGATGGTATGGCTACACCTTC. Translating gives CAWSAWDRGRWYGYTF.

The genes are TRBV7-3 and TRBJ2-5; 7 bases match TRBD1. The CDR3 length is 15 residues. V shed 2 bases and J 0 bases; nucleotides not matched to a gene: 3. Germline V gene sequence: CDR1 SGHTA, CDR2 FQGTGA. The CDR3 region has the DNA TGTGCCAGCAGCTTACAGGGGGACAACCAAGAGACCCAGTACTTC. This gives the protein CASSLQGDNQETQYF.